These T cell receptor beta chains were read from a single sample in a study of blood T cell repertoires in COVID-19. The table came from immunoSEQ multiplex PCR; TCRdb's copy has only in-frame clones and leaves some out. The profile shows roughly 86,000 clones, around 87% of them singletons. The sequencing sample was made of peripheral blood. These receptors were collected from a man aged 35 to 55 with acute or convalescent COVID-19. Both conserved end residues are part of each CDR3.

TRBV10-3 | 13 | CAISEVKLYGYTF
TRBV3-1/TRBV3-2 | 15 | CASSQGGGSSYEQYF
TRBV29-1 | 16 | CSVTGGASFGGPEAFF
TRBV27 | 17 | CASSLYGGSSYNSPLHF
TRBV7-2 | 15 | CASSPTGNPGNTIYF
TRBV7-8 | 20 | CASSPGTSGSRGGSYNEQFF
TRBV6-6 | 16 | CASSYSTAITNYGYTF
TRBV5-1 | 12 | CASSLVGDEQYF
TRBV19 | 16 | CASSTRTGGGKETQYF
TRBV3-1/TRBV3-2 | 14 | CASSPGLADYEQYF
TRBV6-6 | 16 | CASSGTGTVSLYGYTF
TRBV5-1 | 13 | CASSLGGSLGYTF
TRBV30 | 14 | CAWSVELVDYGYTF
TRBV11-2 | 13 | CASSLVADSPLHF
TRBV6-5 | 15 | CASSSWRLAKNIQYF
TRBV7-2 | 15 | CASSLGAGDLTEAFF
TRBV27 | 14 | CASRGTGFYEKLFF
TRBV18 | 15 | CASSPPGQSTDTQYF
TRBV7-3 | 17 | CASRFRGGALSTDTQYF
TRBV19 | 16 | CASSTSPGQGHQPQHF
TRBV18 | 15 | CASSTRQAMNTEAFF
TRBV11-2 | 15 | CASSPPGYSGEKLFF
TRBV10-2 | 14 | CASRGTSGSYEQYF
TRBV30 | 14 | CAWRIAGATDTQYF
TRBV9 | 14 | CASSETGGNQPQHF
TRBV9 | 13 | CASSVDGNQPQHF
TRBV9 | 14 | CASSVEEPGYGYTF
TRBV10-1 | 14 | CASSASGSSYEQYF
TRBV7-2 | 14 | CASSSQGVDSPLHF
TRBV15 | 17 | CATSRGLAGGITDTQYF
TRBV14 | 14 | CASSQVRSGTEAFF
TRBV5-1 | 14 | CASSFSGTRNEQFF
TRBV5-4 | 16 | CASSLELAGGQETQYF
TRBV27 | 14 | CASSVTGNNSPLHF
TRBV3-1/TRBV3-2 | 17 | CASSQEGLAGVQETQYF
TRBV30 | 16 | CAWSVRAGVGTGELFF
TRBV3-1/TRBV3-2 | 15 | CASSQWAGGQETQYF
TRBV19 | 16 | CASSIGTGHGRYGYTF
TRBV7-2 | 13 | CASSLAGSSGYTF
TRBV7-2 | 15 | CASSSDGTGFNEQYF
TRBV5-1 | 13 | CASSATIPNQQFF
TRBV6-1 | 13 | CASSEGRNTEAFF
TRBV5-4 | 17 | CASSLWGISGKIYEQYF
TRBV3-1/TRBV3-2 | 17 | CASSQVDLGQGVYEQYF
TRBV29-1 | 13 | CSAFREAYNEQFF